The next 26 T cell receptor beta chains were all read from a single sample in a study of vaccination and CD4 T cells after COVID-19. Sample treatment: roughly ten-day PBMC culture with coronavirus spike peptide pools or control peptides (ViraFEST assay). Oncomine TCR Beta short-read sequencing was applied to DNA from cultured CD4+ T cells. Each CDR3 protein is one row after TCRdb ran MiXCR on the PCR reads. The sample lists approximately 24,000 distinct CDR3 sequences, roughly 65% seen once, with about 20% in the top ten. The antigens these receptors bind are not known. Sequences were derived from CD4+ T cells from blood, cultured in vitro, sampled after SARS-CoV-2 vaccination. These receptors were collected from a human donor who received a COVID-19 vaccine.

The sample holds a few counts of this clonotype. This chain uses TRBV10-3 with TRBJ1-2; no clear D. Germline V CDR1 and CDR2: ENHRY, SYGVKD. V was shortened by 6 bases and J by 0 bases, with 11 bases between the two germline ends. The CDR3 sequence is 14 residues long. The CDR3 is CAIRGSSANYGYTF. The DNA of the CDR3 is TGTGCCATCAGAGGGTCTTCCGCTAACTATGGCTACACCTTC.

The V gene is TRBV6-1, the J gene TRBJ1-6; possibly TRBD1 for D (5 bases). CDR1 MNHNS and CDR2 SASEGT come from the germline V gene. Deletions cut 4 bases from V and 14 bases from J, with 18 bases between. The CDR3 is made up of 14 amino acids. The CDR3: CASSGGKSLGALHF. The CDR3 coding sequence is TGTGCCAGCAGTGGGGGGAAGAGTTTGGGGGCCCTCCACTTT.

This sequence joins TRBV2 and TRBJ2-7, with TRBD1 identical over 8 bases. CDR3 length: 14 amino acids. V shed 7 bases and J 3 bases; nucleotides not matched to a gene: 8. CDR1 and CDR2 from the germline V gene are SNHLY and FYNNEI. CDR3 coding DNA: TGTGCCAGCAAGCAGGACAGGGAGGTCTACGAGCAGTACTTC. This codes for CASKQDREVYEQYF. Using reference TRBV2 and TRBJ2-7 for the parts outside the CDR3, the full variable domain is EPEVTQTPSHQVTQMGQEVILRCVPISNHLYFYWYRQILGQKVEFLVSFYNNEISEKSEIFDDQFSVERPDGSNFTLKIRSTKLEDSAMYFCASKQDREVYEQYFGPGTRLTVT.

The chain uses TRBV14 and TRBJ1-2; possible D gene TRBD1, 5 bases. This CDR3 contains 15 residues. The germline V and J ends were trimmed by 8 bases and 4 bases, with 20 bases remaining between them. Looked up from germline, CDR1 is SGHDN and CDR2 is FVKESK. The CDR3: CASDARDPTVYGYTF. The CDR3 region has the DNA TGTGCCAGCGACGCCCGGGACCCAACAGTCTATGGCTACACCTTC.

V and J are TRBV6-1 and TRBJ1-2, with TRBD1 as a possible D gene (5 bases). Between the trimmed V and J ends, which lost 5 bases and 5 bases, there was a span of 21 bases. The CDR3 loop spans 16 amino acids. CDR1 is MNHNS, CDR2 SASEGT, per germline. The DNA for the CDR3 is TGTGCCAGCAGTCGGGGACTGCGGGCATCATATTATGGCTACACCTTC. Amino acid sequence: CASSRGLRASYYGYTF.

The genes are TRBV30 and TRBJ1-3; a weak D match, TRBD1 (6 bases). The ends were cut back, 4 bases at V and 2 bases at J, with 12 bases in the middle. The CDR3 spans 14 residues. From germline, CDR1 is GTSNPN and CDR2 SVGIG (reference sequence). Here the CDR3 DNA reads TGTGCCTGGACCGATCAGGGGACTGGAAACACCATATATTTT. It yields the protein CAWTDQGTGNTIYF.

This chain joins TRBV6-1 and TRBJ2-3; 8 bases align to TRBD2. This CDR3 has 12 amino acids. J gave up 4 bases and V 6 bases, and 0 bases lay outside the gene matches. The germline V gene encodes CDR1 MNHNS and CDR2 SASEGT. The chain's CDR3 is CASRTSADTQYF. The DNA of the CDR3 is TGTGCCAGCAGGACTAGCGCAGATACGCAGTATTTT.

V is TRBV6-1 and J is TRBJ2-3; perhaps TRBD2 as D (6 bases). Trimming removed 10 bases at V and 0 bases at J, with 14 bases between. The CDR3 totals 14 residues. From germline, CDR1 is MNHNS and CDR2 SASEGT. As DNA, the CDR3 is TGTGCCACTGAGTTGGGGGGAAGCACAGATACGCAGTATTTT. Its protein product is CATELGGSTDTQYF.

The rearrangement joins TRBV19 to TRBJ1-6; 9 bases are a match to TRBD1. The trim removed 5 bases at V and 10 bases at J, leaving 6 bases unmatched. The CDR3 has 14 residues. Germline CDR1 is LNHDA and CDR2 is SQIVND (reference sequence). CDR3 DNA sequence: TGTGCCAGTAGTCCGACAGGGGGGAGGTCACCCCTCCACTTT. It translates to CASSPTGGRSPLHF.

This clonotype was seen a handful of times. The V gene is TRBV30, the J gene TRBJ1-1; weak D call: TRBD1 (5 bases). Trimming shortened V by 0 bases and J by 5 bases, and 16 bases separated the two germline ends. The CDR3 has 15 amino acids. From germline, CDR1 is GTSNPN and CDR2 SVGIG (reference sequence). CDR3 in amino acids: CAWSVDQGVITEAFF. The DNA for the CDR3 is TGTGCCTGGAGTGTTGATCAAGGGGTTATTACTGAAGCTTTCTTT.

This clonotype came up a few times. The chain combines TRBV6-7 with TRBJ2-2, with 7 bases lining up with TRBD1. TRBV6-7 is an open reading frame, and its role is uncertain. CDR3 length: 19 amino acids. Trimming took 0 bases from V and 3 from J; bases not matched to a gene: 13. The DNA for the CDR3 is TGTGCCAGCAGTTACTCGAATTTTGGTCGCCAGGGGGACACCGGGGAGCTGTTTTTT. It specifies CASSYSNFGRQGDTGELFF.

The rearrangement links TRBV6-1 to TRBJ2-7; D uncertain. CDR3 length: 13 residues. Germline values: CDR1 MNHNS, CDR2 SASEGT. V lost 1 base, J lost 2 bases, and 6 bases lay in between. The CDR3 loop reads CASSEGRTYEQYF. CDR3 in DNA: TGTGCCAGCAGTGAAGGGCGGACCTACGAGCAGTACTTC.

The chain combines TRBV19 with TRBJ1-3, with TRBD1 as a possible D gene (5 bases). Germline values: CDR1 LNHDA, CDR2 SQIVND (reference sequence). Between the trimmed V and J ends, which lost 3 bases and 0 bases, there was a span of 9 bases. The CDR3 is made up of 15 amino acids. DNA of the CDR3: TGTGCCAGTAGTATGGGGCTGGGCTCTGGAAACACCATATATTTT. Its translation is CASSMGLGSGNTIYF.

This chain links TRBV6-5 with TRBJ2-3, with D possibly being TRBD1 (5 bases). This CDR3 is built from 16 residues. In germline, CDR1 is MNHEY, CDR2 SVGAGI. The germline V and J ends were trimmed by 4 bases and 4 bases, with 18 bases remaining between them. CDR3 sequence: CASSWGYSSGADTQYF. The CDR3 DNA is TGTGCCAGCAGTTGGGGCTACTCTTCCGGAGCAGATACGCAGTATTTT.

This sequence joins TRBV7-3 and TRBJ2-1; TRBD2 agrees at 8 bases. The germline V gene has CDR1 SGHTA and CDR2 FQGTGA. The CDR3 loop spans 14 amino acids. The V and J ends lost 3 bases and 9 bases, in that order; junction bases with no gene match: 7. CDR3 sequence reads: CASSLGLGGVEQFF. CDR3 DNA sequence: TGTGCCAGCAGCTTGGGACTAGGGGGGGTTGAGCAGTTCTTC.

The chain links TRBV6-2 or TRBV6-3 to TRBJ1-1, with TRBD1 as a possible D gene (5 bases). CDR1 and CDR2 (germline): MNHEY, SVGEGT. CDR3 size: 13 residues. The germline V and J ends were trimmed by 7 bases and 10 bases, with 19 bases remaining between them. DNA for the CDR3: TGTGCCAGCAAGCCCCCAGGGCCCGCCGGAGCTTTCTTT. Protein sequence: CASKPPGPAGAFF.

The chain joins TRBV6-1 to TRBJ2-1; a weak D match, TRBD1 (5 bases). Germline V gives CDR1 MNHNS, CDR2 SASEGT. This CDR3 region has 14 residues. The V and J ends lost 10 bases and 0 bases respectively, with 13 bases between them. In nucleotides, the CDR3 is TGTGCCACCGCTCAGGGCCTCTCCTACAATGAGCAGTTCTTC. This gives the protein CATAQGLSYNEQFF.

The V call is TRBV12-3 or TRBV12-4, the J call TRBJ2-2, with D possibly TRBD2 on 5 matching bases. Trimming cost V 3 bases and J 4 bases, with 9 bases left between them. The length of the CDR3 is 14 residues. CDR3 bases: TGTGCCAGCAGTTTTTGGGAGACCACCGGGGAGCTGTTTTTT. It yields the protein CASSFWETTGELFF.

This chain connects TRBV23-1 to TRBJ1-2; maybe TRBD1 (6 bases). TRBV23-1 is sorted into the ORF group, with uncertain function. Trimming removed 10 bases at V and 4 bases at J, with 28 bases between. The length of the CDR3 is 17 residues. The CDR3 is CANSKGRNRVRGYGYTF. The CDR3 DNA reads as TGCGCCAACTCCAAAGGGCGGAACAGGGTTCGGGGCTATGGCTACACCTTC.

V is TRBV20-1 and J is TRBJ2-5; 9 positions match TRBD2. The CDR3 spans 13 residues. Germline V lookup: CDR1 DFQATT, CDR2 SNEGSKA (reference sequence). V was pared by 3 bases and J by 4 bases, with 3 bases of the junction left unmatched. CDR3 protein: CSARTSGGETQYF. The CDR3 DNA is TGCAGTGCTAGGACTAGCGGTGGAGAGACCCAGTACTTC.

The V and J genes are TRBV25-1 and TRBJ1-1, with 7 bases that match TRBD1. V was pared by 8 bases and J by 5 bases, with 5 bases of the junction left unmatched. The CDR3 has 12 residues. Germline V CDR1 and CDR2: MGHDK, SYGVNS. CDR3 DNA sequence: TGTGCCAGCCGCAGGGGGGGGACTGAAGCTTTCTTT. Protein product: CASRRGGTEAFF.

V gene TRBV25-1 combines with J gene TRBJ1-6, with 9 positions matching TRBD1. The CDR3 extends over 16 amino acids. Germline assignment: CDR1 MGHDK and CDR2 SYGVNS. The V gene end was trimmed by 6 bases and the J gene end by 13 bases; junction bases not matched to a gene: 16. CDR3: CASRPTGGAGVHPLHF. The CDR3 coding sequence is TGTGCCAGCAGGCCCACAGGGGGCGCCGGGGTTCACCCCCTCCACTTT.

The gene calls are TRBV5-1 and TRBJ1-2; D is possibly TRBD1 (5 bases). The CDR3 consists of 14 residues. Trimming stripped 4 bases from V and 3 bases from J, with 13 bases between. Germline V gene sequence: CDR1 SGHRS, CDR2 YFSETQ. CDR3: CASSQYQGDYGYTF. As DNA, the CDR3 is TGCGCCAGCAGCCAATATCAGGGTGACTATGGCTACACCTTC.

CDR3 sequence reads: CASGDRANSPLHF. As DNA, the CDR3 is TGTGCCAGTGGGGACAGGGCCAATTCACCCCTCCACTTT. The chain uses TRBV19 and TRBJ1-6; 9 bases fit TRBD1. The CDR3 has 13 residues. The ends lost 8 bases at V and 7 bases at J; junction bases unmatched: 3. Looked up from germline, CDR1 is LNHDA and CDR2 is SQIVND (reference sequence).

The V gene is TRBV20-1, the J gene TRBJ1-1; possibly TRBD1 for D (5 bases). The CDR3 spans 14 residues. The germline V gene has CDR1 DFQATT and CDR2 SNEGSKA (reference sequence). V was shortened by 4 bases and J by 4 bases, with 16 bases between the two germline ends. CDR3 DNA: TGCAGTGCTACCAGATTGGGGCAGTCCACTGAAGCTTTCTTT. As protein: CSATRLGQSTEAFF.

This clonotype occurred a few times. The V call is TRBV28, the J call TRBJ2-3; D gene unclear. Germline CDR1 and CDR2: MDHEN and SYDVKM. CDR3 size: 15 residues. Trimming took off 4 bases at V and 0 bases at J, with 11 bases between the two ends. CDR3 loop: CASSSSSASTDTQYF. In nucleotides, the CDR3 is TGTGCCAGCAGTTCCTCGAGCGCTAGCACAGATACGCAGTATTTT.